The entry that follows covers one T cell receptor (beta chain) sequence. Its specificity is not known. The CDR3 runs to 15 residues. Germline V gene data show CDR1 as SGHVS and CDR2 as FQNEAQ. Trimming pared 5 bases from V and 4 bases from J, leaving 15 bases between. Some clones are missing from TCRdb's copy, which holds only in-frame ones; the method was immunoSEQ multiplex PCR. The profile covers around 70,000 clones, with about 79% appearing a single time and 0.9% to 1.4% taken by the ten largest. This record comes from a study of OX40 agonist ivuxolimab in advanced cancers. Looking at the study overall: Patients enrolled in dose escalation were diagnosed with hepatocellular carcinoma, melanoma, renal cell or head and neck cancer.

Study-level points and caveats: At doses 0.1 to 3.0 mg/kg, CD4+ and CD8+ clones expanded. The average count of expanded clones was higher among CD8+ T cells than among CD4+. Among expanded peripheral T cells, antigen specificity went undetermined.

The chain employs TRBV7-8 and TRBJ1-3; D perhaps matches TRBD1 (6 bases). The specimen comprised CD4+ or CD8+ T cells sorted from blood, sampled in a trial of the OX40 agonist ivuxolimab. The TCR comes from an adult with an advanced solid tumor such as melanoma, head and neck, liver or kidney cancer. The CDR3: CASSQGGTNGNTIYF. CDR3 bases: TGTGCCAGCAGCCAGGGAGGGACAAACGGAAACACCATATATTTT.